This T cell receptor beta chain comes out of a study of T cell repertoires in aging, cancer and after chemotherapy (dated by TCRdb to the late 2010s). Context from the whole study: Donors were distributed across six age groups ranging from 30 or younger to 70 or older, with at least three individuals included per group. TCR repertoires from healthy donor controls were recorded over periods of several months to years and showed clear clonal overlap between repeated samplings. The full dataset contained 8.5 million to 10 million TCR reads. To examine immunoaging and T cell reconstitution after chemotherapy, the study profiled TCR beta repertoires in peripheral blood from healthy donors and cancer patients. Alongside around 97 healthy donors serving as a reference group, the cohort included some 220 cancer patients, of whom roughly 90 had hematological cancers and fewer than 140 had solid cancers.

Using a mixed TRB-A/B primer pool, multiplex touch-down PCR amplified rearranged TRB sequences covering the V, D and J segments. Illumina adapters and sample indices were attached to the amplicons in two consecutive PCR reactions using Phusion HS II polymerase. Amplicons were gel-purified with the NucleoSpin Gel and PCR Clean-up kit, then checked with Qubit and an Agilent 2100 Bioanalyzer. Libraries were sequenced on an Illumina MiSeq using 600-cycle, single-indexed, paired-end runs. As for the authors' bioinformatics: TRB sequences were processed with MiXCR versions 2.12 and 3.0.5. Each unique CDR3 nucleotide sequence counted as one clone, and only productive sequences with at least two reads were retained. The repertoire metrics were Shannon diversity, evenness, clonality (calculated as one minus evenness), and diversity profiles parameterized by alpha from 0 to 5. The IGoR algorithm was used to calculate generation probabilities of clones in the paired pre- and post-chemotherapy samples. The public reads were run again by TCRdb, first through fastp at Q25 and then through MiXCR, and only productive beta chains were kept. Each entry merges the rows of one CDR3 protein and shows their most common DNA and genes. The V and J calls shown here were made by TCRdb, not taken from the authors' results. This sample gives over 3,000 distinct CDR3 sequences in total; under 50% of them show up just once. Together, the top ten hold roughly 45% of the sample.

Of note for this clonotype: Its antigen is still unknown. No clone much larger than this one lies a single base away; base qualities are absent.

Instead of sorted cells or RNA, genomic DNA extracted from peripheral blood served as the source for amplifying TCR beta rearrangements. The CDR1 and CDR2 encoded by the germline V gene (reference sequence) are SGHAT and FQDESV. Reading from cysteine to phenylalanine, the CDR3 counts 19 amino acids. The kept DNA is CDR3 alone, 57 bases in frame from the first base. Trimming removed 5 bases from V and 4 bases from J, leaving 24 bases between the germline ends. Paper-wide results and their limitations: In healthy donors, the decline in TCR diversity with age was mainly due to loss of richness, whereas in cancer patients loss of evenness also played a role. In both cancer cohorts, the median generation probability rose over the chemotherapy interval, which suggests that the repertoire was reconstituted through rebound thymic output. According to the authors, the repertoire data do not allow conclusions to be drawn about immunological memory after chemotherapy. Compared with age-matched healthy donors, untreated patients with hematological or solid cancers had significantly lower TCR diversity and higher clonality in blood.

In this chain, TRBV11-1 is recombined with TRBJ2-6; the D call is possibly TRBD1 or TRBD2, each sharing 7 bases. Specimen: blood. The receptor was isolated from a human donor in good health. The DNA reads as follows: TGTGCCAGCAGCCAAAGGGGAGGGGGCATCTCGTCGGGGGCCAACGTCCTGACTTTC. Its protein product is CASSQRGGGISSGANVLTF.